This TCR beta chain was captured by sequencing in a study of shared clonotypes between healthy human individuals. As to this clone: The same CDR3 also results from other DNA sequences found in this sample.

Unsorted PBMC DNA sequencing spanned ten immunoSEQ deep assay plates. Only in-frame clones appear in the TCRdb table, and some are missing; sequencing was by immunoSEQ multiplex PCR. The sample includes 450,000 to 600,000 clones, around 74% of them seen just once. Within Nashville, Tennessee resided all donors, each a Caucasian adult. CDR1 and CDR2 (germline): GTSNPN, SVGIG (reference sequence). The CDR3 consists of 15 residues. With V trimmed by 0 bases and J by 2 bases, 3 bases remained unmatched. V gene TRBV30 combines with J gene TRBJ2-7, with TRBD2 matching 11 bases. Sequences were obtained from PBMCs. The TCR comes from a woman between 40 and 50 years old in good health. Some clones in this sample may be carry-over from other donors' samples. The chain's CDR3 is CAWSVGLAGPYEQYF. CDR3 sequence (DNA): TGTGCCTGGAGTGTAGGACTAGCGGGCCCCTACGAGCAGTACTTC.